This record concerns one T cell receptor (beta chain) sequence. Antigen: not known. Produced via immunoSEQ multiplex PCR; TCRdb's table is partial and in-frame only. The sample includes about 92,000 clones, about 86% of them seen just once. The germline CDR1 and CDR2 sequences are SGHTA and FQGTGA. The CDR3 consists of 15 residues. V lost 5 bases to trimming and J lost 1 base, with 12 bases between them. The data are from a study of T cell responses to AZD1222 COVID-19 vaccine. General study results and limits: Distributed over spike, vaccine-associated CD4 TCRs predominated at 160-218 and 743-854.

The sequencing here drew on peripheral blood, taken on day 0 of MenACWY control vaccination. This chain joins TRBV7-3 and TRBJ1-3; D uncertain. This receptor was obtained from an adult in good health. As DNA, the CDR3 is TGTGCCAGCAGCCTGTCCCCGGGATCTGGAAACACCATATATTTT. Amino acid sequence: CASSLSPGSGNTIYF. The entire variable domain, with the rest obtained from reference TRBV7-3 and TRBJ1-3, is as follows: GAGVSQTPSNKVTEKGKYVELRCDPISGHTALYWYRQSLGQGPEFLIYFQGTGAADDSGLPNDRFFAVRPEGSVSTLKIQRTERGDSAVYLCASSLSPGSGNTIYFGEGSWLTVV.